These 17 T cell receptor beta chains were sequenced from one sample in a study of shared clonotypes between healthy human individuals. Terminally differentiated effector memory CD45RA+ cells were excluded by CCR7 positive selection of CD45RO-negative cells. Data came from immunoSEQ multiplex PCR; TCRdb stores just in-frame clones and leaves some out. The table records hundreds of thousands of clones, 90% to 95% of them present only once. The sequenced sample was naive CD8+ T cells sorted from blood. The receptors originated from a woman aged 30 to 39 in good health.

The chain uses TRBV14 and TRBJ2-7, with 7 positions matching TRBD1. The CDR3 runs to 16 residues. Germline values: CDR1 SGHDN, CDR2 FVKESK. V was clipped by 4 bases and J by 0 bases; unmatched bases: 9. CDR3 DNA sequence: TGTGCCAGCAGCCGCAGGGACAGAGTAAACTCCTACGAGCAGTACTTC. Amino acid sequence: CASSRRDRVNSYEQYF.

The V gene is TRBV27, the J gene TRBJ2-1; the D call may be TRBD1 or TRBD2 (5 bases each). Germline lookup yields CDR1 MNHEY and CDR2 SMNVEV (reference sequence). The CDR3 extends over 13 amino acids. With 8 bases removed from V and 2 bases from J, the gap between germline ends came to 10 bases. The CDR3 protein is CASGRGPYNEQFF. DNA for the CDR3: TGTGCCAGCGGCCGGGGCCCCTACAATGAGCAGTTCTTC.

V is TRBV4-1 and J is TRBJ2-1, with D perhaps matching TRBD2 (6 bases). Trimming took 3 bases from V and 7 from J, leaving 25 bases between them. The CDR3 is 18 amino acids. Germline CDR1 reads MGHRA; CDR2 reads YSYEKL. The CDR3 protein is CASSQSIGNRLVGNEQFF. In DNA form, the CDR3 reads TGCGCCAGCAGCCAGTCAATCGGGAATCGACTAGTTGGAAATGAGCAGTTCTTC.

The chain uses TRBV5-8 and TRBJ2-7; 12 nucleotides align to TRBD2. The CDR3 has 16 amino acids. Germline loops: CDR1 SGHTS, CDR2 YDEGEE. The ends lost 3 bases at V and 4 bases at J; junction bases unmatched: 8. The CDR3 DNA follows: TGTGCCAGCAGCTCCTATACGACTAGCGGGAGATACGAGCAGTACTTC. It translates to CASSSYTTSGRYEQYF.

As for this clone: The same CDR3 arises from other DNA sequences in this sample as well. This sequence joins TRBV7-6 and TRBJ2-7; D is ambiguous. V lost 4 bases, J lost 3 bases, and 7 bases lay in between. This CDR3 contains 12 residues. Germline values: CDR1 SGHVS, CDR2 FNYEAQ. CDR3 nucleotide sequence: TGTGCCAGCAGCTCGAACAGCTACGAGCAGTACTTC. Encoded protein: CASSSNSYEQYF.

The V and J genes are TRBV4-1 and TRBJ2-5, with 7 bases lining up with TRBD2. The last part of the DNA fits TRBJ2-7 better; the J call may be wrong. Germline V CDR1 and CDR2: MGHRA, YSYEKL. CDR3 size: 14 residues. DNA for the CDR3: TGCGCCAGCAGCCAAGCCCGCGGGAGTTACGAGCAGTACTTC. This gives the protein CASSQARGSYEQYF.

This clone is a singleton in its sample. The V call is TRBV5-8, the J call TRBJ2-3, with D possibly TRBD2 on 5 matching bases. Between the trimmed V and J ends, which lost 4 bases and 6 bases, there was a span of 21 bases. CDR1 SGHTS and CDR2 YDEGEE come from the germline V gene. The CDR3 is made up of 16 amino acids. The CDR3 bases are TGTGCCAGCAGCCGGGGAGTTGCGGACCATGGGGATACGCAGTATTTT. Translating it yields CASSRGVADHGDTQYF.

The chain employs TRBV29-1 and TRBJ2-7; TRBD2 matches at 9 bases. CDR3 size: 14 residues. J lost 2 bases, V lost 1 base, and 3 bases had no gene match. Germline V CDR1 and CDR2: SQVTM, ANQGSEA. The CDR3 here is CSVEGREGPYEQYF. In DNA form, the CDR3 reads TGCAGCGTTGAAGGGCGGGAGGGACCCTACGAGCAGTACTTC.

The rearrangement joins TRBV19 to TRBJ1-5; 8 positions agree with TRBD1. This CDR3 is built from 19 residues. Trimming at V came to 5 bases and at J to 0 bases, leaving 15 bases not matched to a gene. Per germline, CDR1 LNHDA and CDR2 SQIVND (reference sequence). Here the CDR3 reads CASSRTPGTGENSNQPQHF. The CDR3 DNA follows: TGTGCCAGTAGTCGAACACCCGGGACAGGAGAAAATAGCAATCAGCCCCAGCATTTT.

The chain links TRBV4-1 to TRBJ2-7; 8 bases map to TRBD2. The CDR3 is 17 amino acids. Germline V gives CDR1 MGHRA, CDR2 YSYEKL. V was pared by 1 base and J by 5 bases, with 13 bases of the junction left unmatched. CDR3 in DNA: TGCGCCAGCAGCCAAGTATTAGGGCTAGCGGGTTCCCACGAGCAGTACTTC. Its translation: CASSQVLGLAGSHEQYF.

This sequence joins TRBV7-6 and TRBJ2-1, with TRBD2 matching over 14 bases. CDR3 length: 17 residues. Trimming removed 4 bases from V and 6 bases from J; junction bases left unmatched: 8. From germline, CDR1 is SGHVS and CDR2 FNYEAQ. The CDR3 here is CASSSGLAGELANEQFF. CDR3 bases: TGTGCCAGCAGCTCGGGACTAGCGGGAGAGCTGGCCAATGAGCAGTTCTTC.

The V call is TRBV28, the J call TRBJ2-3, with TRBD2 matching over 7 bases. The CDR3 runs 16 residues. Germline V CDR1 and CDR2: MDHEN, SYDVKM. Losses at the gene ends were 3 bases for V and 1 base for J; bases not matched to a gene: 7. In DNA form, the CDR3 reads TGTGCCAGCAGTTTTATCGCGGGAGAGGGCACAGATACGCAGTATTTT. Translated: CASSFIAGEGTDTQYF.

This clone was observed a single time. The rearrangement links TRBV28 to TRBJ2-7; 9 bases agree with TRBD2. J gave up 8 bases and V 6 bases, and 11 bases lay outside the gene matches. Germline V gene sequence: CDR1 MDHEN, CDR2 SYDVKM. The length of the CDR3 is 14 residues. The CDR3 DNA is TGTGCCAGCAGCACAGTAGCGGGAGATTGGAAGCAGTACTTC. It codes for CASSTVAGDWKQYF.

This clone was recorded only once. The V gene is TRBV27, the J gene TRBJ2-7; D is perhaps TRBD2 (6 bases). Germline CDR1 is MNHEY and CDR2 is SMNVEV (reference sequence). The CDR3 has 13 amino acids. Trimming stripped 5 bases from V and 3 bases from J, with 11 bases between. The chain's CDR3 is CASSNRGNYEQYF. CDR3 coding DNA: TGTGCCAGCAGTAATCGCGGGAACTACGAGCAGTACTTC.

The chain has TRBV6-4 and TRBJ2-1; 10 bases match TRBD2. In germline, CDR1 is MRHNA, CDR2 SNTAGT. V lost 5 bases to trimming and J lost 4 bases; unmatched junction nucleotides: 5. CDR3 length: 15 amino acids. CDR3 loop: CASSLAGDPYNEQFF. CDR3 sequence (DNA): TGTGCCAGCAGTCTAGCGGGAGACCCATACAATGAGCAGTTCTTC.

The chain's CDR3 is CASSDTDYYGYTF. Written as DNA, the CDR3 is TGTGCCAGTAGTGATACAGACTACTATGGCTACACCTTC. The chain has TRBV19 and TRBJ1-2; D unresolved. V dropped 5 bases and J dropped 3 bases, with 10 bases sitting between them. This CDR3 has 13 amino acids. CDR1 and CDR2 (germline): LNHDA, SQIVND (reference sequence).

This sequence joins TRBV7-8 and TRBJ2-5, with D perhaps being TRBD1 or TRBD2 (5 bases each). The CDR3 is 16 amino acids. Germline V gives CDR1 SGHVS, CDR2 FQNEAQ. Trimming cost V 1 base and J 2 bases, with 14 bases left between them. CDR3 sequence reads: CASSLDLRGIQETQYF. CDR3 bases: TGTGCCAGCAGCTTAGATTTGAGGGGTATACAAGAGACCCAGTACTTC.